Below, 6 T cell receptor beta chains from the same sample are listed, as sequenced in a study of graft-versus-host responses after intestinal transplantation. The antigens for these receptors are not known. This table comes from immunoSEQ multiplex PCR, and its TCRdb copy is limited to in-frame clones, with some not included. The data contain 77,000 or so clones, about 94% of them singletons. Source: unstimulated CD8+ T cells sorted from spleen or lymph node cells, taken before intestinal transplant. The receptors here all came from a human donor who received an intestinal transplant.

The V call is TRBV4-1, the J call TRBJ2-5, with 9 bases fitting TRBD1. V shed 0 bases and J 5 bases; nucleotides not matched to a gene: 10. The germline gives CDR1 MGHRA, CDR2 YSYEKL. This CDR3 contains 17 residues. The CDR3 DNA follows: TGCGCCAGCAGCCAAGATCAGCCACAGGGGGCGCGGGAGACCCAGTACTTC. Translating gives CASSQDQPQGARETQYF.

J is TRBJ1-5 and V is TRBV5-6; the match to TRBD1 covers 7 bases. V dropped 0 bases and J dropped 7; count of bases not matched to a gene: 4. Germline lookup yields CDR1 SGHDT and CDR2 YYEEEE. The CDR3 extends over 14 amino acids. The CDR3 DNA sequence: TGTGCCAGCAGCTTGGGTGGAGGGGGCCAGCCCCAGCATTTT. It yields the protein CASSLGGGGQPQHF.

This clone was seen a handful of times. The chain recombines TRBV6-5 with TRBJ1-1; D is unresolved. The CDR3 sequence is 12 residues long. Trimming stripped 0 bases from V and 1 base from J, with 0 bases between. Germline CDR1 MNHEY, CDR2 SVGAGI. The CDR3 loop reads CASSYSNTEAFF. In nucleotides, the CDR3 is TGTGCCAGCAGTTACTCGAACACTGAAGCTTTCTTT.

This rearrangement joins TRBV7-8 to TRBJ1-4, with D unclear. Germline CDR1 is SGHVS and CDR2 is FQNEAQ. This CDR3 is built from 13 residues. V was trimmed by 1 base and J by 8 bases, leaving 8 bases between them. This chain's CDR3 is CASSLVGREKLFF. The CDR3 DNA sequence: TGTGCCAGCAGCTTAGTAGGAAGGGAAAAACTGTTTTTT.

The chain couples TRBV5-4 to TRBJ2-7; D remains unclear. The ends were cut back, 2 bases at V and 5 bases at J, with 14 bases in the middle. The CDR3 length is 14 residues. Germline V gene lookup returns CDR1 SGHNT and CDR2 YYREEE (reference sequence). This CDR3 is CASSFWNLLNEQYF. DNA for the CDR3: TGTGCCAGCAGCTTTTGGAACCTGCTCAACGAGCAGTACTTC.

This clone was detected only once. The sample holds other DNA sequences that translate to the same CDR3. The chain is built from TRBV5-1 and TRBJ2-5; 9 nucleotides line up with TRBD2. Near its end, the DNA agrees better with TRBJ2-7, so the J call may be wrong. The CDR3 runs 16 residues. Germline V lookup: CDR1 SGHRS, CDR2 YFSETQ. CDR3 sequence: CASSWWLAGLGYEQYF. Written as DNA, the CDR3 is TGCGCCAGCAGCTGGTGGCTAGCGGGGCTCGGCTACGAGCAGTACTTC.